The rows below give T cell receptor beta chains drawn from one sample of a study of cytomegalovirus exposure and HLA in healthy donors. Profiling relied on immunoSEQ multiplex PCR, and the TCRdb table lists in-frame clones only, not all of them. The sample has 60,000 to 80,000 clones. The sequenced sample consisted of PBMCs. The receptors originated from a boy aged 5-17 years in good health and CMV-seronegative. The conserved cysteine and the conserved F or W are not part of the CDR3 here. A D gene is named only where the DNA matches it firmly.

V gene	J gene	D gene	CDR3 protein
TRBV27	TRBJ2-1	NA	ASSLGSTYNEQF
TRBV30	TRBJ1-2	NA	AWSVSYRADGYT
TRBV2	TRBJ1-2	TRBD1	ASSGTGGTYGYT
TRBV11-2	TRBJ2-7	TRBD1	ASSSLDRGYEQY
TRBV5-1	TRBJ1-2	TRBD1	ASSLDTGGVAGYT
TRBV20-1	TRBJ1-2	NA	SAMVLEGYT
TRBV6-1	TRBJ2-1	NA	ASRKRTEYNEQF
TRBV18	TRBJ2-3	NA	ASSESMADTQY
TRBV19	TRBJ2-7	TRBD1	ASSIPGQTTYEQY
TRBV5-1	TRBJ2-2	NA	ASSRDTNTGELF
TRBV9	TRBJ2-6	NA	ASSPSGKRANVLT
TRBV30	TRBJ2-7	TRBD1	AWSKQGAVYEQY
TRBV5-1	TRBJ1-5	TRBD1	ASSLGTGGAQPQH
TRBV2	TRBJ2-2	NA	ASSDYGNTGELF
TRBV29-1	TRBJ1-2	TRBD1	SVGTGTSYGYT
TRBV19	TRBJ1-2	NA	ASSLGFGYT